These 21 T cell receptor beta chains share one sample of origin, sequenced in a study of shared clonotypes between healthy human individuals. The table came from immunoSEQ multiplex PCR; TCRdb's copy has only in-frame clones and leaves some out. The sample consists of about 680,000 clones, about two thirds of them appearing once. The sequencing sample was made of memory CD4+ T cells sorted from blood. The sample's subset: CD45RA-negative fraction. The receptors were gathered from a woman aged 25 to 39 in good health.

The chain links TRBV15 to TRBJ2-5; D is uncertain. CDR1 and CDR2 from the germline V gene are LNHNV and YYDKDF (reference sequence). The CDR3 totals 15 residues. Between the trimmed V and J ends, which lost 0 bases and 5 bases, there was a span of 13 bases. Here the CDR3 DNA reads TGTGCCACCAGCAGAGATACCGCATTGGCGGAGACCCAGTACTTC. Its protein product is CATSRDTALAETQYF.

CDR3 loop: CASSPPGTGVGGTEAFF. The DNA of the CDR3 is TGTGCCAGCTCACCGCCCGGGACAGGGGTAGGAGGGACTGAAGCTTTCTTT. The chain carries TRBV18 and TRBJ1-1; TRBD1 aligns across 10 bases. The V and J ends lost 3 bases and 5 bases, in that order; junction bases with no gene match: 12. The CDR3 length is 17 residues. CDR1 is KGHSH and CDR2 is LQKENI in the germline V gene.

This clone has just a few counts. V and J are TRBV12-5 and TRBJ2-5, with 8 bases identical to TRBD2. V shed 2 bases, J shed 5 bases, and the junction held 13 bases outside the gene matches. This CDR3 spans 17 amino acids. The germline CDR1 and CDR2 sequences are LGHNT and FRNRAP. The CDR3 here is CASGLTMTGTSTETQYF. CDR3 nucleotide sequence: TGTGCTAGTGGTTTGACGATGACCGGGACTAGTACGGAGACCCAGTACTTC.

Here the CDR3 reads CASSPQQGPGANVLTF. CDR3 DNA sequence: TGTGCCAGCAGCCCTCAACAGGGCCCAGGGGCCAACGTCCTGACTTTC. This rearrangement joins TRBV11-2 to TRBJ2-6, with D perhaps TRBD1 (6 bases). The germline CDR1 and CDR2 sequences are SGHAT and FQNNGV. The CDR3 is 16 amino acids. Trimming stripped 5 bases from V and 4 bases from J, with 15 bases between.

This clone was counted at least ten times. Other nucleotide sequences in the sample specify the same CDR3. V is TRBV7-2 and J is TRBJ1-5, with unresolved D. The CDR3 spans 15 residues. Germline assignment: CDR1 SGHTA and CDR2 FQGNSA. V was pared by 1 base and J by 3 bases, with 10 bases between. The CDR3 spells CASSLVGGSNQPQHF. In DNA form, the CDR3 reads TGTGCCAGCAGCTTAGTGGGAGGGTCCAATCAGCCCCAGCATTTT.

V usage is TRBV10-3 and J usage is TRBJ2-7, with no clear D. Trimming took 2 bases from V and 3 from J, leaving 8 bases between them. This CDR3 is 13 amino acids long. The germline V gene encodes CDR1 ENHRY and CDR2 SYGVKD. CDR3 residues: CAISEPSGYEQYF. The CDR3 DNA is TGTGCCATCAGTGAGCCGTCGGGCTACGAGCAGTACTTC.

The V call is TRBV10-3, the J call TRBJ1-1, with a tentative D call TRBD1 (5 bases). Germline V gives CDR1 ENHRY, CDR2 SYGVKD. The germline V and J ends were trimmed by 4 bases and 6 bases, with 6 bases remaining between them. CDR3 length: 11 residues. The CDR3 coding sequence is TGTGCCATCAGTGGGGGCCCTGAAGCTTTCTTT. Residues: CAISGGPEAFF.

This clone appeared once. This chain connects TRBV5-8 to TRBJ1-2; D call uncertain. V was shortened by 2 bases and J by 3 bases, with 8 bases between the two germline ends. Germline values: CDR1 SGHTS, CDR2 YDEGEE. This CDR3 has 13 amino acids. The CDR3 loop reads CASSLWDDYGYTF. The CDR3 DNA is TGTGCCAGCAGCTTATGGGATGACTATGGCTACACCTTC. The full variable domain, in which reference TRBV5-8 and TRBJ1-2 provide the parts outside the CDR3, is EAGVTQSPTHLIKTRGQQATLRCSPISGHTSVYWYQQALGLGLQFLLWYDEGEERNRGNFPPRFSGRQFPNYSSELNVNALELEDSALYLCASSLWDDYGYTFGSGTRLTVV.

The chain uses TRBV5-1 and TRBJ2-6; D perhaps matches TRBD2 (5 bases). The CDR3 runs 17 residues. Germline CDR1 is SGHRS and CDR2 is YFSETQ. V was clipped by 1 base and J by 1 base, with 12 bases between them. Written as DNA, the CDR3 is TGCGCCAGCAGCTTGCGGGGTTTACAGTCTGGGGCCAACGTCCTGACTTTC. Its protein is CASSLRGLQSGANVLTF.

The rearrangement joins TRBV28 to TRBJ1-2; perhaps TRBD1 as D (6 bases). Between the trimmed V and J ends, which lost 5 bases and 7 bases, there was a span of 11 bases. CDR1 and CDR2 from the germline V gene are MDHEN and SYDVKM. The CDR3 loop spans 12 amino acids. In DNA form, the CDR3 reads TGTGCCAGCAGTCAACAGGGTCGTGGCTACACCTTC. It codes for CASSQQGRGYTF.

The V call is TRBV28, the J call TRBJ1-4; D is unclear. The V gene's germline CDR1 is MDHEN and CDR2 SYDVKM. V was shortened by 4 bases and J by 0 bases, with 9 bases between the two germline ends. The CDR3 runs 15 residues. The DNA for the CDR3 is TGTGCCAGCAGTTCCTCCCGAACAACTAATGAAAAACTGTTTTTT. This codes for CASSSSRTTNEKLFF.

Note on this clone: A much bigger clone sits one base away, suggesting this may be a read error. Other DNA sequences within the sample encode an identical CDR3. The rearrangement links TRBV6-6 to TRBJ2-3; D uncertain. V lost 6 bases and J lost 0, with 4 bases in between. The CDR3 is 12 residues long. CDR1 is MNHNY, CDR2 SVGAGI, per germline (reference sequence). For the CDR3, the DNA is TGTGCCAGCAGCCTGAGCACAGATACGCAGTATTTT. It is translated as CASSLSTDTQYF.

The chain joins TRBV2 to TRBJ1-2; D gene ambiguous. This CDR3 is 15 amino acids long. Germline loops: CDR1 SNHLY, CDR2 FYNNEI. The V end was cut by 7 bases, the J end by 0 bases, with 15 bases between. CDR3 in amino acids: CASNVRDITNYGYTF. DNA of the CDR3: TGTGCCAGCAATGTCCGCGACATAACTAACTATGGCTACACCTTC. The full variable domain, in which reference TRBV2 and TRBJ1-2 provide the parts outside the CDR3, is EPEVTQTPSHQVTQMGQEVILRCVPISNHLYFYWYRQILGQKVEFLVSFYNNEISEKSEIFDDQFSVERPDGSNFTLKIRSTKLEDSAMYFCASNVRDITNYGYTFGSGTRLTVV.

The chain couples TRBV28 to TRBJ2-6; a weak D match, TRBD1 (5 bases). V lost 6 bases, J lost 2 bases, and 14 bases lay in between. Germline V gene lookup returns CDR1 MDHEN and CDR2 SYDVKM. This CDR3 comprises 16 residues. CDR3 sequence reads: CASSPPGRAGANVLTF. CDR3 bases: TGTGCCAGCAGCCCCCCGGGCAGGGCTGGGGCCAACGTCCTGACTTTC. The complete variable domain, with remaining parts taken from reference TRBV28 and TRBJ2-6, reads DVKVTQSSRYLVKRTGEKVFLECVQDMDHENMFWYRQDPGLGLRLIYFSYDVKMKEKGDIPEGYSVSREKKERFSLILESASTNQTSMYLCASSPPGRAGANVLTFGAGSRLTVL.

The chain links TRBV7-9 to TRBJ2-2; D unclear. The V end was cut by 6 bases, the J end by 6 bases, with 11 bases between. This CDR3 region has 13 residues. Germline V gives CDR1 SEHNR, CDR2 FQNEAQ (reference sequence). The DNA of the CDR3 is TGTGCCAGCAGGGATGACTGGGCCGGGGAGCTGTTTTTT. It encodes CASRDDWAGELFF. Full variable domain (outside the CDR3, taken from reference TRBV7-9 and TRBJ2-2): DTGVSQNPRHKITKRGQNVTFRCDPISEHNRLYWYRQTLGQGPEFLTYFQNEAQLEKSRLLSDRFSAERPKGSFSTLEIQRTEQGDSAMYLCASRDDWAGELFFGEGSRLTVL.

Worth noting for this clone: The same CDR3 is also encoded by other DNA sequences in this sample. In nucleotides, the CDR3 is TGCAGCGTTGAGAGGGGCCGCACAGATACGCAGTATTTT. Translating it yields CSVERGRTDTQYF. The chain recombines TRBV29-1 with TRBJ2-3, with D perhaps given as TRBD1 or TRBD2 (5 bases each). V was clipped by 3 bases and J by 1 base, with 8 bases between them. CDR1 is SQVTM and CDR2 is ANQGSEA in the germline V gene. The CDR3 consists of 13 residues.

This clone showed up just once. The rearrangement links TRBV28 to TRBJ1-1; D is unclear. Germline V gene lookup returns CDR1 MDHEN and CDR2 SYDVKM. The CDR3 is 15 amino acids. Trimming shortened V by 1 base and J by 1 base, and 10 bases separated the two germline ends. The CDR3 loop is CASSLSVGPNTEAFF. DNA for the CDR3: TGTGCCAGCAGTTTATCTGTCGGACCGAACACTGAAGCTTTCTTT. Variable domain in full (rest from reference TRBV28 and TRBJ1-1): DVKVTQSSRYLVKRTGEKVFLECVQDMDHENMFWYRQDPGLGLRLIYFSYDVKMKEKGDIPEGYSVSREKKERFSLILESASTNQTSMYLCASSLSVGPNTEAFFGQGTRLTVV.

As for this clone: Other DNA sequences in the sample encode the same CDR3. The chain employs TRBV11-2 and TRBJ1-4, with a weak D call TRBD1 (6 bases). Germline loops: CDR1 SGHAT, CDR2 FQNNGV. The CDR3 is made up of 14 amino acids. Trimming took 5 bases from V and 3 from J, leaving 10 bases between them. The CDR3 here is CASSPRQANEKLFF. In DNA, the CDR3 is TGTGCCAGCAGCCCCAGACAGGCTAATGAAAAACTGTTTTTT.

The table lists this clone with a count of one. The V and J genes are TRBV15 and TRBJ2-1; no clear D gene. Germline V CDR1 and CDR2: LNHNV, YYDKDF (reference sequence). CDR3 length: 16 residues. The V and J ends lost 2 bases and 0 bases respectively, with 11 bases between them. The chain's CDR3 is CATSRTRQASYNEQFF. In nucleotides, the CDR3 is TGTGCCACCAGCAGAACACGCCAGGCCTCCTACAATGAGCAGTTCTTC. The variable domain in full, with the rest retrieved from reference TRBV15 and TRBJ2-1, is DAMVIQNPRYQVTQFGKPVTLSCSQTLNHNVMYWYQQKSSQAPKLLFHYYDKDFNNEADTPDNFQSRRPNTSFCFLDIRSPGLGDTAMYLCATSRTRQASYNEQFFGPGTRLTVL.

This chain's CDR3 is CASSPRQSLSGANVLTF. The CDR3 coding sequence is TGTGCCAGCTCACCTAGACAGTCCCTCTCTGGGGCCAACGTCCTGACTTTC. V is TRBV18 and J is TRBJ2-6; TRBD1 is a possible D gene (5 bases). Germline V gene lookup returns CDR1 KGHSH and CDR2 LQKENI. CDR3 length equals 17 residues. Trimming left V 3 bases short and J 0 bases short, with 12 bases between.

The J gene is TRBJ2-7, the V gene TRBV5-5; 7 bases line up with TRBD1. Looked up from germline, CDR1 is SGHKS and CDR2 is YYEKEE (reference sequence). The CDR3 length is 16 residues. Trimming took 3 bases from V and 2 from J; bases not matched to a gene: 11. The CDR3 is CASSSGRDRKTYEQYF. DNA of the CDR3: TGTGCCAGCAGCTCTGGCCGGGACAGAAAGACCTACGAGCAGTACTTC.